In this sample, the clone carrying this T cell receptor beta chain turned up many times. Its antigen is undetermined. TCRdb re-derived calls from the 5' RACE reads in MiXCR, one entry per CDR3 protein. Here the sample spans a few hundred thousand distinct CDR3 sequences, around 18% being singletons. This specimen comes from a study of identical twins. Germline V gene sequence: CDR1 DFQATT, CDR2 SNEGSKA (reference sequence). The CDR3 is made up of 15 amino acids. The J segment lost 1 base and the V segment lost 2 bases, leaving 4 bases of the junction unmatched. Healthy Caucasians were all of the donors. Whole-study results and caveats: Insertions ran lower in abundant cord blood beta clonotypes, though not in memory repertoires.

The sample consisted of naive T cells sorted from blood. This TCR came from a man aged 50-60 years in good health. V and J are TRBV20-1 and TRBJ2-3; 9 positions agree with TRBD2. The CDR3 spells CSARRRLAGTDTQYF. CDR3 coding DNA: TGCAGTGCTAGAAGGCGACTAGCGGGCACAGATACGCAGTATTTT.